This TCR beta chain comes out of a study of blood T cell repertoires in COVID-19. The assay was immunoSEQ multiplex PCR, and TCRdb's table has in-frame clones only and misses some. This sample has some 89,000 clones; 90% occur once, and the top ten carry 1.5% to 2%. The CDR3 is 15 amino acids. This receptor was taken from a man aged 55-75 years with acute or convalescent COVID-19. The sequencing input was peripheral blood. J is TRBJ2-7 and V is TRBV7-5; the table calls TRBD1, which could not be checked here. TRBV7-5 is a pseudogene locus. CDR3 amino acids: CVRSLRTGGSYEQYV. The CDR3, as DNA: TGTGTCAGAAGCTTAAGGACAGGGGGATCCTACGAGCAGTACGTC.